These 11 T cell receptor beta chains came from one sample sequenced in a study of metastatic and nonmetastatic thyroid tumors. All patients were untreated before thyroid surgery. Through MiXCR, TCRdb re-clonotyped the PCR reads. The profile shows 37,000 or so clones, about 18% of them singletons. Sequenced: blood. The receptors come from a male donor with papillary thyroid cancer or a benign thyroid nodule (not recorded which). Some clones in this sample may be carry-over from other donors' samples.

This clone was recorded at least ten times. This sequence joins TRBV10-3 and TRBJ2-1; TRBD2 matches 9 bases. With 2 bases clipped from V and 5 bases from J, the junction kept 4 bases outside the gene matches. This CDR3 has 15 residues. Germline assignment: CDR1 ENHRY and CDR2 SYGVKD. CDR3 sequence (DNA): TGTGCCATCAGTGAGGTAGCGGGGGAGAACAATGAGCAGTTCTTC. Translation: CAISEVAGENNEQFF.

Ten or more counts support this clone. This CDR3 is also generated by other DNA sequences in the sample. The chain links TRBV27 to TRBJ2-3; the match to TRBD2 covers 8 bases. Germline assignment: CDR1 MNHEY and CDR2 SMNVEV (reference sequence). The CDR3 has 14 amino acids. J lost 4 bases, V lost 7 bases, and 7 bases had no gene match. Here the CDR3 reads CASTLGRGADTQYF. CDR3 bases: TGTGCCAGCACCCTGGGGCGGGGGGCAGATACGCAGTATTTT.

This clone came up many times. The rearrangement joins TRBV28 to TRBJ2-3; 9 bases agree with TRBD2. The CDR3 has 16 residues. Germline CDR1 reads MDHEN; CDR2 reads SYDVKM. V shed 2 bases, J shed 2 bases, and the junction held 5 bases outside the gene matches. For the CDR3, the DNA is TGTGCCAGCAGTTTAGCCCTAGCGGGGTACACAGATACGCAGTATTTT. Translated, it gives CASSLALAGYTDTQYF.

This clone has at least ten counts. This may come from a read error, since a much larger clone is one base off. The rearrangement links TRBV6-2 or TRBV6-3 to TRBJ1-5; no definite D call. Per germline, CDR1 MNHEY and CDR2 SVGEGT. The CDR3 spans 14 residues. CDR3 in DNA: TGTGCCAGCAGTTTGAACCCCAGCAGTCAGCCCCAGCATTTT. Residues: CASSLNPSSQPQHF.

This clone was counted only a few times. The chain carries TRBV19 and TRBJ2-7; 8 bases are a match to TRBD2. This CDR3 spans 13 amino acids. Losses at the gene ends were 2 bases for V and 5 bases for J; bases not matched to a gene: 2. Germline V gene sequence: CDR1 LNHDA, CDR2 SQIVND (reference sequence). CDR3 coding DNA: TGTGCCAGTAGTATACGGGGGGGCAACGAGCAGTACGTC. It translates to CASSIRGGNEQYV.

In this sample, this clone turned up many times. This sequence joins TRBV4-1 and TRBJ2-2; D remains unclear. Deletions cut 4 bases from V and 6 bases from J, with 24 bases between. Germline V lookup: CDR1 MGHRA, CDR2 YSYEKL. There are 18 residues in the CDR3. The CDR3 DNA follows: TGCGCCAGCAGCCCCTCCCCTCCCGGGCAAGTCACGTCCGGGGAGCTGTTTTTT. Translated, it gives CASSPSPPGQVTSGELFF.

The chain has TRBV6-2 or TRBV6-3 and TRBJ1-2; the D gene is possibly TRBD1 (5 bases). Germline V gene lookup returns CDR1 MNHEY and CDR2 SVGEGT. There are 12 residues in the CDR3. Between the trimmed V and J ends, which lost 4 bases and 8 bases, there was a span of 11 bases. The CDR3 region has the DNA TGTGCCAGCAGTTCGGGGCCGGGCGGCTACACCTTC. Its protein is CASSSGPGGYTF.

The sample holds many counts of this clone. V is TRBV6-1 and J is TRBJ2-1; D gene unclear. Germline values: CDR1 MNHNS, CDR2 SASEGT. V was pared by 8 bases and J by 7 bases, with 6 bases between. The CDR3 runs to 10 residues. Here the CDR3 reads CASSRNEQFF. CDR3 in DNA: TGTGCCAGCTCACGAAATGAGCAGTTCTTC.

This clone was counted ten times or more. The rearrangement links TRBV5-8 to TRBJ1-4; a weak D match, TRBD1 (5 bases). In germline, CDR1 is SGHTS, CDR2 YDEGEE. This CDR3 is 12 amino acids long. Trimming took off 0 bases at V and 8 bases at J, with 5 bases between the two ends. The DNA of the CDR3 is TGTGCCAGCAGCTTGGGGGGCGAAAAACTGTTTTTT. Translated: CASSLGGEKLFF.

The rearrangement uses TRBV11-2 and TRBJ2-1, with 12 bases identical to TRBD2. Trimming removed 1 base from V and 6 bases from J; junction bases left unmatched: 7. This CDR3 spans 17 amino acids. The germline V gene encodes CDR1 SGHAT and CDR2 FQNNGV. The CDR3 DNA sequence: TGTGCCAGCAGCTTAGTGTCTAGCGGGAGGGCCCCCAATGAGCAGTTCTTC. Residues: CASSLVSSGRAPNEQFF.

The sample holds many counts of this clone. The rearrangement links TRBV20-1 to TRBJ2-3; no definite D call. This CDR3 comprises 14 residues. The germline gives CDR1 DFQATT, CDR2 SNEGSKA (reference sequence). Between the trimmed V and J ends, which lost 6 bases and 0 bases, there was a span of 13 bases. CDR3 sequence (DNA): TGCAGTGCCGCGGAGCCATTTAGCACAGATACGCAGTATTTT. Its translation is CSAAEPFSTDTQYF.